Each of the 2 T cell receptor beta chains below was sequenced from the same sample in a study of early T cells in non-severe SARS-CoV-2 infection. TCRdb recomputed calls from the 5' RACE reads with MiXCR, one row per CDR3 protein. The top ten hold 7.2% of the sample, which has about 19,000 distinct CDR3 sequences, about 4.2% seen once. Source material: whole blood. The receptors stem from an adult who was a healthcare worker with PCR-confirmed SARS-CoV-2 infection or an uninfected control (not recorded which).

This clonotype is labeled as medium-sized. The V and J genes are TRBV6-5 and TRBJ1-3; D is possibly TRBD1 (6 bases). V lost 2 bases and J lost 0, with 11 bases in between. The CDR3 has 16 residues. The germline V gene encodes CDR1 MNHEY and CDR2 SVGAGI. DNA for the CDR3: TGTGCCAGCAGTTACAGGGGGGCTAACTCTGGAAACACCATATATTTT. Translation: CASSYRGANSGNTIYF.

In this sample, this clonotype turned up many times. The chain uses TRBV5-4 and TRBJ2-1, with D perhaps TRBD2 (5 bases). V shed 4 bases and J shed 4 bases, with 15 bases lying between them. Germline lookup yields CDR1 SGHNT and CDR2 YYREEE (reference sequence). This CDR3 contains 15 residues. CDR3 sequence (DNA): TGTGCCAGCAGCCCGACCCAGGCGGGTTACAATGAGCAGTTCTTC. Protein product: CASSPTQAGYNEQFF.